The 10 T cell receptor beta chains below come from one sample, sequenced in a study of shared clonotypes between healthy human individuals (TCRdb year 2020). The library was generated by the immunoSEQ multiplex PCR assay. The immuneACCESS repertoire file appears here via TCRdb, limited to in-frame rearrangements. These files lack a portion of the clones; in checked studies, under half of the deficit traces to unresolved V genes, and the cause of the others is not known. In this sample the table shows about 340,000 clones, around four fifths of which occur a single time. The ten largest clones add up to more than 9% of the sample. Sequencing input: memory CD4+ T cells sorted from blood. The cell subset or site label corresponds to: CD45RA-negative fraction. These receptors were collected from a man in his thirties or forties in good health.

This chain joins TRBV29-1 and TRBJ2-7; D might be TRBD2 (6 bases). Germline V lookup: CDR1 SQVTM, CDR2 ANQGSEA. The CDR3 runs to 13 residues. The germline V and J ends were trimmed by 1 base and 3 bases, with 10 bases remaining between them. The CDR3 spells CSVEGIGGYEQYF. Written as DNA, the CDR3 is TGCAGCGTTGAAGGAATCGGGGGCTACGAGCAGTACTTC.

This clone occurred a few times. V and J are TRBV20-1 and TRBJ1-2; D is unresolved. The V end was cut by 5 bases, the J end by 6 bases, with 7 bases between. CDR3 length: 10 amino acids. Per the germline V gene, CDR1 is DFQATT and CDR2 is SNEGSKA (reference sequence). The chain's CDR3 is CSALGNGYTF. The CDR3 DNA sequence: TGCAGTGCTTTGGGAAATGGCTACACCTTC.

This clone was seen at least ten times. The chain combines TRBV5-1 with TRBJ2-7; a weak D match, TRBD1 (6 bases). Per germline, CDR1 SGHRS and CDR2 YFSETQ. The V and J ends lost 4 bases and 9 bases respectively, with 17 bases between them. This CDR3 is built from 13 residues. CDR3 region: CASSTGTPLRQYF. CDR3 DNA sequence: TGCGCCAGCAGCACCGGGACACCTCTACGGCAGTACTTC. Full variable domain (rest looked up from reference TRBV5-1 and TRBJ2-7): KAGVTQTPRYLIKTRGQQVTLSCSPISGHRSVSWYQQTPGQGLQFLFEYFSETQRNKGNFPGRFSGRQFSNSRSEMNVSTLELGDSALYLCASSTGTPLRQYFGPGTRLTVT.

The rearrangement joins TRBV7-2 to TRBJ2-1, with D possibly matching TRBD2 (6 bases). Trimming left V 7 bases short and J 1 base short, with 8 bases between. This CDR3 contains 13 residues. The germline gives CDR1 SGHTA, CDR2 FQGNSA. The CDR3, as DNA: TGTGCCAGCAAGCGGGCATCCTACAATGAGCAGTTCTTC. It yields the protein CASKRASYNEQFF.

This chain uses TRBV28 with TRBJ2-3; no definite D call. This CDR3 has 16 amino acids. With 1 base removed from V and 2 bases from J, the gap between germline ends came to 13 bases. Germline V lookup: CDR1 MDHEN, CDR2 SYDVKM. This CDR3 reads CASSLSPRDNTDTQYF. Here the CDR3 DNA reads TGTGCCAGCAGTTTATCCCCAAGGGATAACACAGATACGCAGTATTTT. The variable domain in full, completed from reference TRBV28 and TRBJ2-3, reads DVKVTQSSRYLVKRTGEKVFLECVQDMDHENMFWYRQDPGLGLRLIYFSYDVKMKEKGDIPEGYSVSREKKERFSLILESASTNQTSMYLCASSLSPRDNTDTQYFGPGTRLTVL.

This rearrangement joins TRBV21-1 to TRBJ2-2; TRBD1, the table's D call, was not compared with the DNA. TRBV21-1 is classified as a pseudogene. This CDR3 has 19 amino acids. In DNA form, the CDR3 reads TGTGCCAGCAGCATCCGACAGGGGAAAGAGGCTAGCGCTCCCGGGGAGCTGTTTTTT. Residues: CASSIRQGKEASAPGELFF.

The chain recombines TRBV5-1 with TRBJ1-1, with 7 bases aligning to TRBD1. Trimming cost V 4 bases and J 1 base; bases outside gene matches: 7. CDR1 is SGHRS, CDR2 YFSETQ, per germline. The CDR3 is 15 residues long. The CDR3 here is CASSRGTAANTEAFF. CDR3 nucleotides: TGCGCCAGCAGCCGAGGGACAGCAGCGAACACTGAAGCTTTCTTT.

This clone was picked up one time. CDR3 in amino acids: CAWSRFKLSLEQYF. The CDR3 bases are TGTGCCTGGAGTCGTTTTAAACTCTCTCTCGAGCAGTACTTC. The chain combines TRBV30 with TRBJ2-7; D is ambiguous. V shed 2 bases and J shed 6 bases, with 17 bases lying between them. Per germline, CDR1 GTSNPN and CDR2 SVGIG (reference sequence). The CDR3 totals 14 residues.

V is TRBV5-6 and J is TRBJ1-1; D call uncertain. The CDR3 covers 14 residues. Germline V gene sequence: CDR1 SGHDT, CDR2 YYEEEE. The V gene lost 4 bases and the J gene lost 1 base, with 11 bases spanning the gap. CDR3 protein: CASSLGLRNTEAFF. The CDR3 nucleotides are TGTGCCAGCAGCCTAGGACTGAGGAACACTGAAGCTTTCTTT.

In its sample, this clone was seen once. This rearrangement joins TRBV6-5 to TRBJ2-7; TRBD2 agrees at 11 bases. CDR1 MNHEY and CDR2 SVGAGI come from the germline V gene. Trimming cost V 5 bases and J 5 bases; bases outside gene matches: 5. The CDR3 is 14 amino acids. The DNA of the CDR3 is TGTGCCAGCAGTCAACTAGCGGGAGAACACGAGCAGTACTTC. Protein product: CASSQLAGEHEQYF.